This T cell receptor (beta chain) was sequenced for a study of T-cell memory formation after mild COVID-19 (dated by TCRdb to 2020 to 2022). In the study overall: Most TCR sequence clusters were specific to one of the two donors. In a couple of donors, T-cell clones that expanded and contracted after mild COVID-19 were tracked by sequencing TCRalpha and TCRbeta repertoires over time. The cohort was made up of two young adult volunteers, one female and one male, who were previously healthy. Here is what the overall study found, with its caveats: The study included only a couple of mild cases, and larger cohorts that include severe cases with pre-infection samples were judged to be necessary. The second-wave clones that peaked on day 37 were not confirmed to be SARS-CoV-2 specific. Some responding clones were found in pre-infection memory, which suggests that pre-existing cross-reactive memory T cells took part in the SARS-CoV-2 response. Clones that contracted from day 15 to 85 showed balanced CD4/CD8 phenotypes, whereas a second wave of clones that expanded from day 15 to 37 leaned towards CD4+. Contracting CD4+ clones appeared mostly in the CM and EM memory subsets, whereas CD8+ clones were enriched in EMRA.

The sample was run on an Illumina NovaSeq 6000. TCRalpha and TCRbeta cDNA libraries were built by 5'RACE with constant-segment primers, adding sample barcodes and unique molecular identifiers. Trizol reagent was used to extract RNA from every sample. Amplification of the libraries took two PCR steps, and the second step added a second sample barcode plus Illumina TruSeq adapters. Libraries were sequenced on an Illumina NovaSeq with 2 x 150 bp paired-end reads. As for how the authors treated the data: With migec v1.2.7, reads were demultiplexed and then collapsed into UMI-guided consensus sequences. With mixcr v2.1.11, UMI consensuses were aligned to TRA and TRB V and J templates and assembled into clonotypes. Expanded or contracted clonotypes were those called significant by both edgeR and NoisET, with noise models trained on biological replicates. For edgeR calls, the cutoffs were a false discovery rate-adjusted p below 0.01 and a log2 fold-change threshold of 1. As an exploratory analysis of dynamics, max-normalized trajectories of the 1000 most abundant clonotypes were examined with PCA combined with hierarchical clustering. The CD4 or CD8 phenotype of responding clones was assigned using the separately sequenced CD4+ and CD8+ repertoires. TCRdb handled the public reads itself, with Q25 trimming in fastp and clone calling in MiXCR, and kept productive beta chains. Under each unique CDR3 protein, matching rows form one entry showing the most common genes and DNA. TCRdb assigned the V and J calls; the authors' analysis was not used. In all, the sample holds approximately 260,000 distinct CDR3 sequences, and around 15% of those were seen once. The ten most abundant clones make up 22% of the sample.

PBMCs were isolated by Ficoll-Paque density gradient centrifugation. The CDR3 goes from the cysteine to the phenylalanine over 13 residues. CDR3 DNA only is kept here, 39 bases in frame from base 1. V is trimmed back by 5 bases and J by 9 bases, and the junction contains 5 bases that no gene match accounts for. A remark on this clonotype: Its antigen has not been determined. Base qualities were left out, and no much larger clone turns up one base away.

The clonotype originates from a man younger than 35 who had mild COVID-19 (a few samples of this study predate the infection). The sample titles of this study are shuffled in the database, so cell type and time point are left out; the donor was told from shared clones. The sequencing input was PBMCs or a T cell subset sorted from them (not recorded which). The V and J genes are TRBV12-3 or TRBV12-4 and TRBJ2-1, and 9 junctional nucleotides match TRBD1. At the DNA level, the sequence is TGTGCCAGCAGTGGGACAGGGCAAGGTGAGCAGTTCTTC. Translation gives CASSGTGQGEQFF.